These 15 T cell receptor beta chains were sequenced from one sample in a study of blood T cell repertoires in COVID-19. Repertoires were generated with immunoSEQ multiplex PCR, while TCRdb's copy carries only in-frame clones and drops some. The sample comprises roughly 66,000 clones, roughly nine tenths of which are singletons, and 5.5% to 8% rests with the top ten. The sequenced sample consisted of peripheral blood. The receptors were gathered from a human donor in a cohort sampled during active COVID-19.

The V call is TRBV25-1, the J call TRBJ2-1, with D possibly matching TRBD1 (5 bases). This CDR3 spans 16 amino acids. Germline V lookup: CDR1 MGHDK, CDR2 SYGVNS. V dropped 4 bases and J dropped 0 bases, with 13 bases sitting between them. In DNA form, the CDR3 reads TGTGCCAGCAGTGTATCCCCAGGGATCTCCTACAATGAGCAGTTCTTC. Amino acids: CASSVSPGISYNEQFF.

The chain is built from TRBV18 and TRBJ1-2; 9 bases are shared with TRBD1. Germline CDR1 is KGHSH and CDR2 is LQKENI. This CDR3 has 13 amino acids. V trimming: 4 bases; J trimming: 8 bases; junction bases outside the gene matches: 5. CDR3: CASSRQGGTGYTF. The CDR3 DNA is TGTGCCAGCTCACGACAGGGGGGGACCGGCTACACCTTC.

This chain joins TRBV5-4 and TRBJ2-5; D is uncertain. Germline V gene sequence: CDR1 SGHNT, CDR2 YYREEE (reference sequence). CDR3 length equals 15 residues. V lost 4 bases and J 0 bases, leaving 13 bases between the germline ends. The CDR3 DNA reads TGTGCCAGCAGCCACCCCAACGCTAACCAAGAGACCCAGTACTTC. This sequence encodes CASSHPNANQETQYF.

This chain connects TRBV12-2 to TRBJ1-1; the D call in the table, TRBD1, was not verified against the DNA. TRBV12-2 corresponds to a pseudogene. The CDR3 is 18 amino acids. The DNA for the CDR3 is TGTGCAAGTCGCTTAGCGAACCCGGGACAGACAATGAACACTGAAGCTTTCTTT. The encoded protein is CASRLANPGQTMNTEAFF.

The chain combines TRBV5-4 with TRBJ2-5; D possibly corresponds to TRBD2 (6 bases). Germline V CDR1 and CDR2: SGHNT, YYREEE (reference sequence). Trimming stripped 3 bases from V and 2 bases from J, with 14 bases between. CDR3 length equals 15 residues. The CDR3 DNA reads TGTGCCAGCAGCTCCGGGACTTCCATACAAGAGACCCAGTACTTC. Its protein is CASSSGTSIQETQYF.

The CDR3 spells CASSPTGGETQYF. CDR3 nucleotide sequence: TGTGCCAGCAGCCCCACGGGTGGGGAGACCCAGTACTTC. V and J are TRBV12-3 or TRBV12-4 and TRBJ2-5; D is uncertain. The CDR3 loop spans 13 amino acids. The V end lost 6 bases, the J end lost 5 bases, and 13 bases lay between the germline ends.

CDR3 coding DNA: TGTGCCAGCAGCGCCAGTATGAACACTGAAGCTTTCTTT. It translates to CASSASMNTEAFF. The chain joins TRBV11-3 to TRBJ1-1; D is unresolved. The CDR3 is 13 amino acids. Trimming shortened V by 5 bases and J by 0 bases, and 7 bases separated the two germline ends. Germline V gene data show CDR1 as SGHNT and CDR2 as YENEEA.

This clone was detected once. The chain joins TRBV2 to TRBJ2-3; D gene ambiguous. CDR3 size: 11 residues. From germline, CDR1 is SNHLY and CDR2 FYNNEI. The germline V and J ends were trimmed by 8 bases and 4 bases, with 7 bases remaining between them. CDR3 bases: TGTGCCAGCGCGTCCCCAGATACGCAGTATTTT. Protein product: CASASPDTQYF.

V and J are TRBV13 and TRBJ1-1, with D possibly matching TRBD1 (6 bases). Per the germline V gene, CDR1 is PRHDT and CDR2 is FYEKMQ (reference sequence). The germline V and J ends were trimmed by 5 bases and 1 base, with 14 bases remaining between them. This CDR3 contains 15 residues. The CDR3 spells CASSPGLTGNTEAFF. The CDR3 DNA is TGTGCCAGCAGCCCAGGTCTGACAGGGAACACTGAAGCTTTCTTT.

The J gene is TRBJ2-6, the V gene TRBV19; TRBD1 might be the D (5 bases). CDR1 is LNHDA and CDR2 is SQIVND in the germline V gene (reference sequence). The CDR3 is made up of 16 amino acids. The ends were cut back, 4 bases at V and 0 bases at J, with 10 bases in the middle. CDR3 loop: CASSSRQYSGANVLTF. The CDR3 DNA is TGTGCCAGTAGTAGTCGACAGTACTCTGGGGCCAACGTCCTGACTTTC.

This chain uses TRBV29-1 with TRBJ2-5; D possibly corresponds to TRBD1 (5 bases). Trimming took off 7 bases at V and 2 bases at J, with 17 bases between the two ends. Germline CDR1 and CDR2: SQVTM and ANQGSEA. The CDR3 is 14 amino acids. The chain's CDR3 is CSAEGDSQQETQYF. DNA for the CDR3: TGCAGCGCCGAAGGCGACAGTCAACAAGAGACCCAGTACTTC.

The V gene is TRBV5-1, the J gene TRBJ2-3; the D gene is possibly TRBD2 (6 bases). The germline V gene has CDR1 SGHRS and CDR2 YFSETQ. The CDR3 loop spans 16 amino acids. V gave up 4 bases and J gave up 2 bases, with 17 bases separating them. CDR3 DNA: TGCGCCAGCAGCCCCGGGTGGGGGGAACACACAGATACGCAGTATTTT. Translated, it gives CASSPGWGEHTDTQYF.

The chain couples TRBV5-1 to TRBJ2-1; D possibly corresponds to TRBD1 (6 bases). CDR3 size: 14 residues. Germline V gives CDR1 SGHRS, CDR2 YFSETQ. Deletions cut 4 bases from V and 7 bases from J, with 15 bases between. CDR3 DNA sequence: TGCGCCAGCAGCCATCCACAGGGTACGAATGAGCAGTTCTTC. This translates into CASSHPQGTNEQFF.

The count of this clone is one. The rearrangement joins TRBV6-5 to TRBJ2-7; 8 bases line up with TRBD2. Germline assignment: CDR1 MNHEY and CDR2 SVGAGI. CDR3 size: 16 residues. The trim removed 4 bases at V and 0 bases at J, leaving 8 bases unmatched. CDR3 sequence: CASSSLSGKSSYEQYF. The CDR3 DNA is TGTGCCAGCAGTTCCCTTAGCGGGAAGAGCTCCTACGAGCAGTACTTC.

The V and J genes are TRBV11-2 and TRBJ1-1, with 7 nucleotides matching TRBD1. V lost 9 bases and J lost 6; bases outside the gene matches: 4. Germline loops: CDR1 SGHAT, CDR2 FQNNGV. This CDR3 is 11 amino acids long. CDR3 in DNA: TGTGCCAGTCGACAGGGATCTGAAGCTTTCTTT. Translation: CASRQGSEAFF. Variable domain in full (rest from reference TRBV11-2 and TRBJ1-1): EAGVAQSPRYKIIEKRQSVAFWCNPISGHATLYWYQQILGQGPKLLIQFQNNGVVDDSQLPKDRFSAERLKGVDSTLKIQPAKLEDSAVYLCASRQGSEAFFGQGTRLTVV.